A single TCR beta chain is shown here with its context. The data originate from a study of cytomegalovirus exposure and HLA in healthy donors. Researchers ran the PCR with 60 Vbeta and 13 Jbeta primers. Sequencing was performed with immunoSEQ multiplex PCR; in TCRdb, only in-frame clones are kept and a portion is missing. The repertoire has under 150,000 clones, just under 80% of them found once; the top ten carry approximately 1.7%. The CDR3 sequence is 17 residues long. Per germline, CDR1 SGHRS and CDR2 YFSETQ. Deletions cut 0 bases from V and 0 bases from J, with 13 bases between. The clonotype was recovered from a woman in her 40s in good health and CMV-seronegative. This chain joins TRBV5-1 and TRBJ2-1; D uncertain. The sequencing input was PBMCs. CDR3 in amino acids: CASSLEARITSYNEQFF. DNA of the CDR3: TGCGCCAGCAGCTTGGAAGCCCGTATCACCTCCTACAATGAGCAGTTCTTC.